This record covers a single T cell receptor (beta chain). This CDR3 is 12 amino acids long. V was cut by 0 bases and J by 10 bases, with 10 bases left in between. CDR1 and CDR2 (germline): MNHEY, SMNVEV (reference sequence). The protocol was immunoSEQ multiplex PCR, while the TCRdb copy is restricted to in-frame clones and leaves out a portion. The table has 1,500 to 2,000 clones, approximately 63% seen once. The sample originates from a study of tumour-infiltrating T cells in Burkitt lymphoma. Study-level background: Productive clonality predicted overall and progression-free survival.

The chain combines TRBV27 with TRBJ2-7; D uncertain. The TCR comes from a human donor with diffuse large B-cell lymphoma. The specimen sequenced was tumor tissue. The CDR3 region is CASSLSGRPQYF. The DNA for the CDR3 is TGTGCCAGCAGTTTATCTGGCAGGCCACAGTACTTC.